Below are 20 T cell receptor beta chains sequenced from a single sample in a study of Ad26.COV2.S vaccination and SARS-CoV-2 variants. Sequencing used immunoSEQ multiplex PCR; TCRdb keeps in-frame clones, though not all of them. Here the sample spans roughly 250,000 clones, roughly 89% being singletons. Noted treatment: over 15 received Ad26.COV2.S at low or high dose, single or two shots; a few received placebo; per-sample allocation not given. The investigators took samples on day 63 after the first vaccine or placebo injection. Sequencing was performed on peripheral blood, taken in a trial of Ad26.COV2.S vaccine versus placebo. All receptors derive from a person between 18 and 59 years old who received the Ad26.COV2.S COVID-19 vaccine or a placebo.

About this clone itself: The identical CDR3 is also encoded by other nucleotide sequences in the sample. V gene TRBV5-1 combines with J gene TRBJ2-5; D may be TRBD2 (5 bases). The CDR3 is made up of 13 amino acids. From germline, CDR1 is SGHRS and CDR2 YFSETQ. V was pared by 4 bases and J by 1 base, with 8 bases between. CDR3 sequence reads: CASSPGSQETQYF. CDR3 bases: TGCGCCAGCAGCCCGGGATCCCAAGAGACCCAGTACTTC.

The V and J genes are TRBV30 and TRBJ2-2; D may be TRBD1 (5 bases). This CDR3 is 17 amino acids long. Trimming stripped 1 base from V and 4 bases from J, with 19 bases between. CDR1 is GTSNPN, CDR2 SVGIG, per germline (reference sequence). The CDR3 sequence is CAWSGRQGSRGTGELFF. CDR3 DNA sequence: TGTGCCTGGAGTGGTCGGCAGGGTAGTAGGGGCACCGGGGAGCTGTTTTTT.

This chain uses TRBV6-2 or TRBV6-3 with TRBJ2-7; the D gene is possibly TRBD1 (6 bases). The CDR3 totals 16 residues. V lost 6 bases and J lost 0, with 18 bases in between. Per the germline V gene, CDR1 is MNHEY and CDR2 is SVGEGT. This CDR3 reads CASSPSRDILSYEQYV. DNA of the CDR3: TGTGCCAGCAGCCCTAGCCGGGACATCCTCTCCTACGAGCAGTACGTC.

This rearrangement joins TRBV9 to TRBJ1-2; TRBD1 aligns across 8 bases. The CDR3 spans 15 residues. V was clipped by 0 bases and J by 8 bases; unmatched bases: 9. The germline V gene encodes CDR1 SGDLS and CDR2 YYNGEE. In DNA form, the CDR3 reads TGTGCCAGCAGCGTAGGCCCGGGACAGGCGGGGGGCTACACCTTC. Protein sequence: CASSVGPGQAGGYTF.

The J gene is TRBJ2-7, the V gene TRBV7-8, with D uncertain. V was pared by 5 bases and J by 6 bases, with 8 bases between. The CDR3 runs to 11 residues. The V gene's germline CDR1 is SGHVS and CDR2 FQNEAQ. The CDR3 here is CASSRGREQYV. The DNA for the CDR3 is TGTGCCAGCAGCCGAGGCCGCGAGCAGTACGTC.

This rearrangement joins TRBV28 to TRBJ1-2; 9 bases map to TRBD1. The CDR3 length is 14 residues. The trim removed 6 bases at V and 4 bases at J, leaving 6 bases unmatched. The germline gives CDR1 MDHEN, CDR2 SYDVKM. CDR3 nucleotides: TGTGCCAGCAGCCCCGGACAGGGGAGCTATGGCTACACCTTC. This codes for CASSPGQGSYGYTF.

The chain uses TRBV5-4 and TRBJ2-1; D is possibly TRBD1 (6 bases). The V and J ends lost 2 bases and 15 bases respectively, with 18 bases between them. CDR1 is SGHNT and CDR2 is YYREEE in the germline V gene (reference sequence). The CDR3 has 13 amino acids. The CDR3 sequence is CASSFFGGQKGFF. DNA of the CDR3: TGTGCCAGCAGCTTTTTTGGGGGCCAGAAGGGGTTCTTC.

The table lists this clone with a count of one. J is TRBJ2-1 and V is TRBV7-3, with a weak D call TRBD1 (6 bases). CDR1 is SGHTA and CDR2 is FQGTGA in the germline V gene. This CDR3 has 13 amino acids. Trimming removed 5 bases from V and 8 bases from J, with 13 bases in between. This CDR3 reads CASSVTGRDEQFF. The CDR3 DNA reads TGTGCCAGCAGCGTGACAGGACGCGATGAGCAGTTCTTC.

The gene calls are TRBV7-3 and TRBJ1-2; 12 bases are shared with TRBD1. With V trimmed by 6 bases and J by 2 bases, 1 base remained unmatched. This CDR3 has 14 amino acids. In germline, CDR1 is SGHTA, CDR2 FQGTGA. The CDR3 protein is CASRGQGANYGYTF. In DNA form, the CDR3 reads TGTGCCAGCAGGGGACAGGGGGCGAACTATGGCTACACCTTC.

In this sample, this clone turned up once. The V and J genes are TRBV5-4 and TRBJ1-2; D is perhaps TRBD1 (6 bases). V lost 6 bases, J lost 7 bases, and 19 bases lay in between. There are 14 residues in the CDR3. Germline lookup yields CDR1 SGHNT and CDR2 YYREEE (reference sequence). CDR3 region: CASIQRGAYGGYTF. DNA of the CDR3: TGTGCCAGCATCCAGAGGGGGGCATATGGTGGCTACACCTTC.

The CDR3 DNA reads as TGTGCCAGCAGCTTAGGGAGACGGGGGAGGAGTGAAAAACTGTTTTTT. As protein: CASSLGRRGRSEKLFF. The chain uses TRBV7-8 and TRBJ1-4; TRBD1 might be the D (5 bases). V was cut by 1 base and J by 7 bases, with 16 bases left in between. CDR3 length: 16 residues. Germline V gene lookup returns CDR1 SGHVS and CDR2 FQNEAQ.

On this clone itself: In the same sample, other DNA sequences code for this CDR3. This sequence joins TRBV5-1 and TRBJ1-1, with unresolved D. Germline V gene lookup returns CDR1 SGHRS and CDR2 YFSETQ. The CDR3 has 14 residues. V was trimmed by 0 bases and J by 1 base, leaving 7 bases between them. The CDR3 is CASSLVAGNTEAFF. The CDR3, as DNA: TGCGCCAGCAGCTTGGTCGCAGGGAACACTGAAGCTTTCTTT.

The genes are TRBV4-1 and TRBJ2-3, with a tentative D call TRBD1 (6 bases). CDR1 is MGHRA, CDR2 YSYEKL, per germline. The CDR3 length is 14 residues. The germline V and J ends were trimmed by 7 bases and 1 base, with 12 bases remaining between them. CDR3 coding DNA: TGCGCCAGCATCAACAGACAGGGCACAGATACGCAGTATTTT. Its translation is CASINRQGTDTQYF.

The CDR3 DNA reads TGTGCCAGCACCGAGGGACAGGTAGCTTTCTTT. This codes for CASTEGQVAFF. This chain links TRBV6-5 with TRBJ1-1; 8 nucleotides match TRBD1. V was pared by 7 bases and J by 10 bases, with 5 bases of the junction left unmatched. This CDR3 contains 11 residues. Germline lookup yields CDR1 MNHEY and CDR2 SVGAGI.

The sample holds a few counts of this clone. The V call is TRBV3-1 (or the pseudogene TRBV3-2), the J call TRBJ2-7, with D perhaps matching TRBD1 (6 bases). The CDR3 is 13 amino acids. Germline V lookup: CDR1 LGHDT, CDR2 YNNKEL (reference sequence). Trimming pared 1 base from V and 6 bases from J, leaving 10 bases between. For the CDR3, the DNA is TGTGCCAGCAGCCAAGTCACAGGGAGCGAGCAGTACTTC. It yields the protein CASSQVTGSEQYF.

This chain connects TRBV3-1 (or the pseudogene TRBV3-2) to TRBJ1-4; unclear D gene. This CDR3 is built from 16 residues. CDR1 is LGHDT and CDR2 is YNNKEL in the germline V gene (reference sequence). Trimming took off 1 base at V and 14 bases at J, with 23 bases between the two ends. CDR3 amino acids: CASSQGPDGVMKGLFF. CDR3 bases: TGTGCCAGCAGCCAAGGGCCGGACGGTGTAATGAAAGGGCTGTTTTTT.

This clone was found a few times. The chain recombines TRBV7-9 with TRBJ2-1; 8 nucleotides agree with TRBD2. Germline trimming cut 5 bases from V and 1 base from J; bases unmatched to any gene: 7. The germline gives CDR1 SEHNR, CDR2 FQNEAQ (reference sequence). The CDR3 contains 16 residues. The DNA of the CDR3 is TGTGCCAGCAGCGCGCTAGCGGGTAGATCCTACAATGAGCAGTTCTTC. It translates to CASSALAGRSYNEQFF.

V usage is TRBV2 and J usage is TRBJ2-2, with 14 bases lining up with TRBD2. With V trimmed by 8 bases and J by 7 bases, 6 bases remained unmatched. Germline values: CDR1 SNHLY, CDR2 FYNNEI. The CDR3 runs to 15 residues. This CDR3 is CASRGLAGGHGELFF. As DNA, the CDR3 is TGTGCCAGCCGAGGACTAGCGGGAGGTCACGGGGAGCTGTTTTTT.

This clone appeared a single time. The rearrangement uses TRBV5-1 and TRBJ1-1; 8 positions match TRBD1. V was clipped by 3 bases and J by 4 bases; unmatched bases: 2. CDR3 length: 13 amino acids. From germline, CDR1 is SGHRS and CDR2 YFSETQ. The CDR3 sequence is CASSYRGITEAFF. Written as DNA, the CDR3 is TGCGCCAGCAGCTACAGGGGGATCACTGAAGCTTTCTTT. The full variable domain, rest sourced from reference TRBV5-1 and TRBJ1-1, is KAGVTQTPRYLIKTRGQQVTLSCSPISGHRSVSWYQQTPGQGLQFLFEYFSETQRNKGNFPGRFSGRQFSNSRSEMNVSTLELGDSALYLCASSYRGITEAFFGQGTRLTVV.

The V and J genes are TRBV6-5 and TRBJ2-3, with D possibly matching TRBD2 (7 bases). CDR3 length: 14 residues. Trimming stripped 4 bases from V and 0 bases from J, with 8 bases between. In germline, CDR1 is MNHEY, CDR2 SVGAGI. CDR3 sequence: CASSWGGSTDTQYF. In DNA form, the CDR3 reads TGTGCCAGCAGTTGGGGGGGCAGCACAGATACGCAGTATTTT.